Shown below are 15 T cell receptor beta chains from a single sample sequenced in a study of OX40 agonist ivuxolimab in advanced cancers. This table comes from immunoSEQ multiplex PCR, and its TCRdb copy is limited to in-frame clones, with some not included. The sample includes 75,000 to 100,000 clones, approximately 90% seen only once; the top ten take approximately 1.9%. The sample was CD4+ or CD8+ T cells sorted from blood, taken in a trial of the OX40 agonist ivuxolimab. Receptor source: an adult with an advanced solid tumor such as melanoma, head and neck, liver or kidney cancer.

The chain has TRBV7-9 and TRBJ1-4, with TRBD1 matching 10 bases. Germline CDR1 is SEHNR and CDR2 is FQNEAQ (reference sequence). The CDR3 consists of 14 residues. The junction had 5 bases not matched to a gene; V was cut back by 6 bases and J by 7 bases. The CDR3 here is CASSWGQGTEKLFF. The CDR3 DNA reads TGTGCCAGCAGTTGGGGACAGGGGACTGAAAAACTGTTTTTT.

Here the CDR3 DNA reads TGTGCCAGCAGCGTACCCACCGGGGAGCTGTTTTTT. It codes for CASSVPTGELFF. The chain combines TRBV9 with TRBJ2-2; no clear D gene. The germline CDR1 and CDR2 sequences are SGDLS and YYNGEE. This CDR3 spans 12 amino acids. V shed 1 base and J shed 4 bases, with 2 bases lying between them. The variable domain in full, with the rest retrieved from reference TRBV9 and TRBJ2-2, is DSGVTQTPKHLITATGQRVTLRCSPRSGDLSVYWYQQSLDQGLQFLIQYYNGEERAKGNILERFSAQQFPDLHSELNLSSLELGDSALYFCASSVPTGELFFGEGSRLTVL.

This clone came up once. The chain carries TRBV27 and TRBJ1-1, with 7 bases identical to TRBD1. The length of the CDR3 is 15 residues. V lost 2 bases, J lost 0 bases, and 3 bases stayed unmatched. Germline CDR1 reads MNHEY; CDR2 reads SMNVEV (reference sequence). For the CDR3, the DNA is TGTGCCAGCAGTTTAAAGACAGGGATGAACACTGAAGCTTTCTTT. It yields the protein CASSLKTGMNTEAFF.

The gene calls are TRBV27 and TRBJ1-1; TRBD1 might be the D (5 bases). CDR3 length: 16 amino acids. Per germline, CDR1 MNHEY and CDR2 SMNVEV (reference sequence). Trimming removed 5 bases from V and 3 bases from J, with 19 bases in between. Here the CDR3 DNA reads TGTGCCAGCAGTCCGAACAGTTGGGGCAGGGACACTGAAGCTTTCTTT. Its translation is CASSPNSWGRDTEAFF.

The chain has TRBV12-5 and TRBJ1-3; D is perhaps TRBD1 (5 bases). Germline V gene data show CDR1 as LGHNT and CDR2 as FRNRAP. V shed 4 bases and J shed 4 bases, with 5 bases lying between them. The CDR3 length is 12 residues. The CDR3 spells CASGWGGNTIYF. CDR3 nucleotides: TGTGCTAGTGGTTGGGGGGGAAACACCATATATTTT.

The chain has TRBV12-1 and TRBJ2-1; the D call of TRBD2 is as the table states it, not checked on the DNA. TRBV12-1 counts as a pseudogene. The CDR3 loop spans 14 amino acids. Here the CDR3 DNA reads TGTGCCAGCAGCCAACTTTCTTTCGTCAATGAGCAGTTCTTC. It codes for CASSQLSFVNEQFF.

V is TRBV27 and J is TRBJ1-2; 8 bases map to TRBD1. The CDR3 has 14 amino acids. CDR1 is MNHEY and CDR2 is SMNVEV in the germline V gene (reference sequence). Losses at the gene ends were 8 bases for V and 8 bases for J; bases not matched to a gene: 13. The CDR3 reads CASRKTGAPRGYTF. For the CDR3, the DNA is TGTGCCAGCCGCAAGACAGGGGCCCCTCGGGGCTACACCTTC.

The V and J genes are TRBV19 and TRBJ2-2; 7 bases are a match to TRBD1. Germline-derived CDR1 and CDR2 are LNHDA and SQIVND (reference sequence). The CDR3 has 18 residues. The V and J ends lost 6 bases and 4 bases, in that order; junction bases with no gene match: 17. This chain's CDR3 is CASSKNTNRDRSTGELFF. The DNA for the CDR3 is TGTGCCAGTAGCAAAAATACCAACCGGGACAGATCCACCGGGGAGCTGTTTTTT.

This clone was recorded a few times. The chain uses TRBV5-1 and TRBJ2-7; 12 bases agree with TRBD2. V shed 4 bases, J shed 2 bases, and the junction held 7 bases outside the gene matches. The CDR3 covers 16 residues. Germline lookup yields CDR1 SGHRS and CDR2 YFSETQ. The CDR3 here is CASSTGLAGSAYEQYF. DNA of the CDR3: TGCGCCAGCAGCACGGGACTAGCGGGTTCCGCCTACGAGCAGTACTTC.

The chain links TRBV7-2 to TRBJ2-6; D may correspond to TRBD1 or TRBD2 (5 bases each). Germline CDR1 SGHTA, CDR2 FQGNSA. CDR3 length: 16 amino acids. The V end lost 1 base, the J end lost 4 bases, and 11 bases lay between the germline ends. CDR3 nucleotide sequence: TGTGCCAGCAGCTTAGACGGGGCTCCGGGGGCCAACGTCCTGACTTTC. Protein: CASSLDGAPGANVLTF.

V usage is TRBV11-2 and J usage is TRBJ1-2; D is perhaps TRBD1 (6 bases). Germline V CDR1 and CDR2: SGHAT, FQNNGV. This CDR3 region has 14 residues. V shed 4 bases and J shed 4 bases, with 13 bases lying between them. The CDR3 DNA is TGTGCCAGCAGCTCACTGGACAGCTTCTATGGCTACACCTTC. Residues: CASSSLDSFYGYTF.

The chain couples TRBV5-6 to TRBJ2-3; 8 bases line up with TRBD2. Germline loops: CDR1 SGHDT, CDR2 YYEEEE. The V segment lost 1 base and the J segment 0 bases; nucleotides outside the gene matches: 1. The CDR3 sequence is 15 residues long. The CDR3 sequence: CASSLTSGSTDTQYF. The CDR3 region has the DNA TGTGCCAGCAGCTTGACTAGCGGAAGCACAGATACGCAGTATTTT.

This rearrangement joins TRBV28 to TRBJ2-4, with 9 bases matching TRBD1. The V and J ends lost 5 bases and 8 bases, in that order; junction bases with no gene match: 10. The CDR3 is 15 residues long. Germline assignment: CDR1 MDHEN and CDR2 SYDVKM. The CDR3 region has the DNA TGTGCCAGCAGTGCCGGGACAGGGAGGGGTGACATTCAGTACTTC. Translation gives CASSAGTGRGDIQYF.

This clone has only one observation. The CDR3 bases are TGTGCCACCCAGGGGGGGTTCGGCAATCAGCCCCAGCATTTT. This translates into CATQGGFGNQPQHF. This rearrangement joins TRBV28 to TRBJ1-5; 7 positions match TRBD1. Germline V CDR1 and CDR2: MDHEN, SYDVKM. V dropped 10 bases and J dropped 2; count of bases not matched to a gene: 8. This CDR3 comprises 14 residues.

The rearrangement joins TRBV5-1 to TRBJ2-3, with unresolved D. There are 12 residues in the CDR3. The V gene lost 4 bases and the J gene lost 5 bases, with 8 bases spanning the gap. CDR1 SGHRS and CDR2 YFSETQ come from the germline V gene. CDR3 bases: TGCGCCAGCAGCCCTGACTTAGATACGCAGTATTTT. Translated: CASSPDLDTQYF.